This passage covers 19 T cell receptor beta chains from one sample sequenced in a study of long-term antiretroviral therapy in people with HIV. This was the immunoSEQ v3.0 assay at survey level. Here immunoSEQ multiplex PCR was the method, and the copy in TCRdb shows in-frame clones only, minus some. In the table there are over 15,000 clones, approximately 80% of which are singletons. The sample here was unsorted PBMCs, taken 0.1 years before starting antiretroviral therapy. The receptors were sampled from a man younger than 35 with HIV.

This clone appeared a single time. The chain uses TRBV6-5 and TRBJ2-3; no reliable D call. Germline CDR1 reads MNHEY; CDR2 reads SVGAGI. V lost 6 bases, J lost 1 base, and 14 bases lay in between. The CDR3 is made up of 15 amino acids. The CDR3 region has the DNA TGTGCCAGCAGCAACCGGGCCCCCGGCACAGATACGCAGTATTTT. Translating it yields CASSNRAPGTDTQYF.

This chain uses TRBV19 with TRBJ2-5; a possible D gene is TRBD1 (5 bases). Germline values: CDR1 LNHDA, CDR2 SQIVND (reference sequence). Trimming left V 2 bases short and J 5 bases short, with 9 bases between. The CDR3 totals 13 residues. In nucleotides, the CDR3 is TGTGCCAGTAGTATATGGGGCTCGGAGACCCAGTACTTC. This encodes CASSIWGSETQYF.

V and J are TRBV7-2 and TRBJ1-2, with TRBD1 as a possible D gene (6 bases). V shed 7 bases and J shed 2 bases, with 11 bases lying between them. Per the germline V gene, CDR1 is SGHTA and CDR2 is FQGNSA. The CDR3 sequence is 13 residues long. The CDR3 DNA reads TGTGCCAGCACTTCGAGGGGGAACTATGGCTACACCTTC. It is translated as CASTSRGNYGYTF.

The V and J genes are TRBV11-3 and TRBJ1-5; D is unresolved. CDR3 length: 14 residues. Germline CDR1 reads SGHNT; CDR2 reads YENEEA. The V end was cut by 11 bases, the J end by 2 bases, with 16 bases between. The CDR3 reads CAALAGCGNQPQHF. The CDR3 DNA reads TGTGCCGCCCTAGCGGGATGCGGCAATCAGCCCCAGCATTTT.

This clone is large. The sample holds other DNA sequences that translate to the same CDR3. This chain joins TRBV7-9 and TRBJ2-1; D is uncertain. Germline CDR1 and CDR2: SEHNR and FQNEAQ (reference sequence). The CDR3 covers 8 residues. V was cut by 7 bases and J by 10 bases, with 2 bases left in between. This CDR3 is CASTEQFF. CDR3 nucleotides: TGTGCCAGCACAGAGCAGTTCTTC.

The chain employs TRBV2 and TRBJ1-1; 8 nucleotides agree with TRBD1. V lost 6 bases to trimming and J lost 3 bases; unmatched junction nucleotides: 9. Germline V gene lookup returns CDR1 SNHLY and CDR2 FYNNEI. The length of the CDR3 is 15 residues. CDR3 protein: CASSPQGVLDTEAFF. As DNA, the CDR3 is TGTGCCAGCAGCCCACAGGGGGTTCTTGACACTGAAGCTTTCTTT.

The chain recombines TRBV6-1 with TRBJ2-7; tentative D call: TRBD2 (6 bases). V shed 3 bases and J shed 1 base, with 10 bases lying between them. Germline lookup yields CDR1 MNHNS and CDR2 SASEGT. The CDR3 is made up of 14 amino acids. The DNA of the CDR3 is TGTGCCAGCAGTGAGGGGGGTACGTCCTACGAGCAGTACTTC. It is translated as CASSEGGTSYEQYF.

This clone was seen a few times. The DNA for the CDR3 is TGTGCCAGCAGCGTAGGAGGGGCTCAGGCCGGGGAGCTGTTTTTT. Protein product: CASSVGGAQAGELFF. The chain is built from TRBV9 and TRBJ2-2; D could derive from TRBD1 or TRBD2 (5 bases each). Germline V gene data show CDR1 as SGDLS and CDR2 as YYNGEE. CDR3 length equals 15 residues. V lost 0 bases, J lost 6 bases, and 12 bases lay in between. The full variable domain, completed using reference TRBV9 and TRBJ2-2, is DSGVTQTPKHLITATGQRVTLRCSPRSGDLSVYWYQQSLDQGLQFLIQYYNGEERAKGNILERFSAQQFPDLHSELNLSSLELGDSALYFCASSVGGAQAGELFFGEGSRLTVL.

Here the CDR3 reads CASSVSGTANTEAFF. Written as DNA, the CDR3 is TGTGCCAGCAGCGTCTCCGGGACAGCAAACACTGAAGCTTTCTTT. The V call is TRBV11-3, the J call TRBJ1-1; TRBD1 matches at 7 bases. The CDR3 contains 15 residues. The germline V gene encodes CDR1 SGHNT and CDR2 YENEEA. V shed 5 bases and J 2 bases; nucleotides not matched to a gene: 8.

V is TRBV6-6 and J is TRBJ2-7; D unclear. Germline V lookup: CDR1 MNHNY, CDR2 SVGAGI (reference sequence). Trimming took 7 bases from V and 2 from J, leaving 15 bases between them. The CDR3 contains 14 residues. The CDR3 DNA is TGTGCCAGCAACTTCGTACCGATCCCCTACGAGCAGTACTTC. It translates to CASNFVPIPYEQYF.

The chain has TRBV4-3 and TRBJ2-1; D assignment may be TRBD1 or TRBD2 (5 bases each). Germline values: CDR1 LGHNA, CDR2 YSLEER. Trimming pared 2 bases from V and 13 bases from J, leaving 12 bases between. CDR3 length: 12 amino acids. The CDR3 here is CASSQQPGPQFF. The CDR3 nucleotides read TGCGCCAGCAGCCAACAACCGGGACCTCAGTTCTTC.

The chain is built from TRBV6-4 and TRBJ1-2; possible D gene TRBD1, 6 bases. Germline loops: CDR1 MRHNA, CDR2 SNTAGT. CDR3 length: 14 residues. The germline V and J ends were trimmed by 5 bases and 4 bases, with 14 bases remaining between them. CDR3 amino acids: CASSMDSGSYGYTF. As DNA, the CDR3 is TGTGCCAGCAGTATGGACAGCGGGAGCTATGGCTACACCTTC.

By share of the sample, this clone is medium-sized (0.01 to 0.1%). V gene TRBV13 combines with J gene TRBJ1-4; D remains ambiguous. The V and J ends lost 4 bases and 8 bases respectively, with 14 bases between them. This CDR3 contains 14 residues. Germline V gives CDR1 PRHDT, CDR2 FYEKMQ (reference sequence). CDR3 sequence reads: CASSSTTLEEKLFF. CDR3 nucleotides: TGTGCCAGCAGCTCAACCACTCTGGAGGAAAAACTGTTTTTT.

This clone was seen once. This sequence joins TRBV9 and TRBJ2-3; TRBD1 is a possible D gene (6 bases). Germline V gene lookup returns CDR1 SGDLS and CDR2 YYNGEE. This CDR3 has 15 residues. The germline V and J ends were trimmed by 4 bases and 2 bases, with 14 bases remaining between them. The DNA for the CDR3 is TGTGCCAGCAGCCATAGAACAGGGTTCACAGATACGCAGTATTTT. Its translation: CASSHRTGFTDTQYF. Variable domain in full (rest from reference TRBV9 and TRBJ2-3): DSGVTQTPKHLITATGQRVTLRCSPRSGDLSVYWYQQSLDQGLQFLIQYYNGEERAKGNILERFSAQQFPDLHSELNLSSLELGDSALYFCASSHRTGFTDTQYFGPGTRLTVL.

V usage is TRBV7-8 and J usage is TRBJ2-7, with TRBD2 identical over 9 bases. Germline CDR1 reads SGHVS; CDR2 reads FQNEAQ. The J segment lost 3 bases and the V segment lost 4 bases, leaving 4 bases of the junction unmatched. This CDR3 is built from 14 residues. The CDR3 sequence is CASSWSTSGYEQYF. The CDR3 DNA is TGTGCCAGCAGCTGGTCGACTAGCGGCTACGAGCAGTACTTC.

This chain links TRBV5-1 with TRBJ2-4; D assignment may be TRBD1 or TRBD2 (5 bases each). V dropped 0 bases and J dropped 6 bases, with 13 bases sitting between them. The V gene's germline CDR1 is SGHRS and CDR2 YFSETQ. There are 15 residues in the CDR3. CDR3 coding DNA: TGCGCCAGCAGCTTGGAGACGGGGCAAGGAAACATTCAGTACTTC. This gives the protein CASSLETGQGNIQYF.

The chain links TRBV4-1 to TRBJ1-2, with D hard to call. There are 16 residues in the CDR3. The V end was cut by 0 bases, the J end by 4 bases, with 15 bases between. Germline CDR1 is MGHRA and CDR2 is YSYEKL. This chain's CDR3 is CASSQDLITTGYGYTF. The CDR3 region has the DNA TGCGCCAGCAGCCAAGATTTAATCACGACGGGCTATGGCTACACCTTC.

The chain carries TRBV4-1 and TRBJ1-3; TRBD1 might be the D (6 bases). V was shortened by 4 bases and J by 0 bases, with 22 bases between the two germline ends. Germline V gene lookup returns CDR1 MGHRA and CDR2 YSYEKL. This CDR3 is 19 amino acids long. In DNA form, the CDR3 reads TGCGCCAGCAGCCGGAATAGGAACAGGGAGTCGGCCTCTGGAAACACCATATATTTT. Its translation is CASSRNRNRESASGNTIYF.

This clone was picked up a small number of times. This chain joins TRBV5-4 and TRBJ2-1, with TRBD2 matching 10 bases. CDR3 length equals 13 residues. Trimming at V came to 4 bases and at J to 10 bases, leaving 5 bases not matched to a gene. From germline, CDR1 is SGHNT and CDR2 YYREEE (reference sequence). The CDR3 DNA sequence: TGTGCCAGCAGCCCAGGGACTAGCGAAGAGCAGTTCTTC. Protein product: CASSPGTSEEQFF.